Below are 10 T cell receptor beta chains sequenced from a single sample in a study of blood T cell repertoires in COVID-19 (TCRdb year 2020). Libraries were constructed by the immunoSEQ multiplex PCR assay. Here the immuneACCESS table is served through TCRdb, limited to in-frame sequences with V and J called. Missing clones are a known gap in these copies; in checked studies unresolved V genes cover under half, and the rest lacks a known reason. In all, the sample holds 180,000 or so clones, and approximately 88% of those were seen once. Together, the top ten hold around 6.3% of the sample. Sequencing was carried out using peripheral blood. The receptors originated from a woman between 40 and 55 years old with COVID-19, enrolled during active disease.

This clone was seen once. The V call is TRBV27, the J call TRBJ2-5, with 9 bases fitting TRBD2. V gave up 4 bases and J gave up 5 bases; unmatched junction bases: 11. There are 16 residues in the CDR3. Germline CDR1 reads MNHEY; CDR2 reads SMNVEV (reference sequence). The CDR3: CASSSEAGGPRETQYF. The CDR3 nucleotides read TGTGCCAGCAGTTCGGAGGCGGGAGGGCCCCGGGAGACCCAGTACTTC.

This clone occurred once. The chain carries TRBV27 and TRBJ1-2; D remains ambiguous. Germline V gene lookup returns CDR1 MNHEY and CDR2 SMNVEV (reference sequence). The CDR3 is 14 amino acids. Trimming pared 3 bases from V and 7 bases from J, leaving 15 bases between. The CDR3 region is CASSFSLGVAGYTF. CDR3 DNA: TGTGCCAGCAGTTTCTCTTTGGGAGTCGCTGGCTACACCTTC.

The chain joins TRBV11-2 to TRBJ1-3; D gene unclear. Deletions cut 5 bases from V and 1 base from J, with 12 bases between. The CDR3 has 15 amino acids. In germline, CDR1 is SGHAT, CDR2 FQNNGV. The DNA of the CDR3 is TGTGCCAGCAGCACGGGGTTGCGTTCTGGAAACACCATATATTTT. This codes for CASSTGLRSGNTIYF. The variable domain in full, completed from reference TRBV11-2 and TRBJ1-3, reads EAGVAQSPRYKIIEKRQSVAFWCNPISGHATLYWYQQILGQGPKLLIQFQNNGVVDDSQLPKDRFSAERLKGVDSTLKIQPAKLEDSAVYLCASSTGLRSGNTIYFGEGSWLTVV.

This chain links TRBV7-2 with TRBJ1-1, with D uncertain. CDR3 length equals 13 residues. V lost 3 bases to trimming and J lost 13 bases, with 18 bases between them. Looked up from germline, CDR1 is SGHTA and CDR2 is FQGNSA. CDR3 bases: TGTGCCAGCAGCTTTCCACAGACCCCCAGGCGTTTCTTT. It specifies CASSFPQTPRRFF. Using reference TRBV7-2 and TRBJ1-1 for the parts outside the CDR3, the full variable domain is GAGVSQSPSNKVTEKGKDVELRCDPISGHTALYWYRQSLGQGLEFLIYFQGNSAPDKSGLPSDRFSAERTGGSVSTLTIQRTQQEDSAVYLCASSFPQTPRRFFGQGTRLTVV.

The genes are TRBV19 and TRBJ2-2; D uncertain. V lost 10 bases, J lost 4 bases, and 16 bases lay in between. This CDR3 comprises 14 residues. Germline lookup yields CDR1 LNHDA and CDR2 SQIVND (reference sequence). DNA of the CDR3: TGTGCCATCAAAGACTCCCGTGTCACCGGGGAGCTGTTTTTT. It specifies CAIKDSRVTGELFF.

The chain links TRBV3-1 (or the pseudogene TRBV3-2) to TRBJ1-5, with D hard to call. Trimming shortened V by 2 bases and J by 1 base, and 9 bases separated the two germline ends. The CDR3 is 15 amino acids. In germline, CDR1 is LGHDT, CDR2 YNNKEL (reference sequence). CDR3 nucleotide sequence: TGTGCCAGCAGCCAACAGACATCAAGCAATCAGCCCCAGCATTTT. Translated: CASSQQTSSNQPQHF.

For the CDR3, the DNA is TGTGCCAGCAGATACCGAAGCACAGGGGATAACTATGGCTACACCTTC. It specifies CASRYRSTGDNYGYTF. This rearrangement joins TRBV6-5 to TRBJ1-2, with 7 bases aligning to TRBD1. The V segment lost 6 bases and the J segment 1 base; nucleotides outside the gene matches: 11. The CDR3 totals 16 residues. Germline lookup yields CDR1 MNHEY and CDR2 SVGAGI.

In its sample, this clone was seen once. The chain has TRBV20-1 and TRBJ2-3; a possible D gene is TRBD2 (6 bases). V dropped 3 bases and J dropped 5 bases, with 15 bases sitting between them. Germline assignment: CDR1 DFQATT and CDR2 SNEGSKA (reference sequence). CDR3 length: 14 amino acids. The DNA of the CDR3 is TGCAGTGCTAGTGGCGGCGGGACGGTAGATACGCAGTATTTT. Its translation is CSASGGGTVDTQYF.

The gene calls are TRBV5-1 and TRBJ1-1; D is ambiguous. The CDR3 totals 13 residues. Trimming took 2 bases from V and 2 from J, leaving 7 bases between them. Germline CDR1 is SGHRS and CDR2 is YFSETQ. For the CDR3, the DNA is TGCGCCAGCAGCTTCGAGCTTAACACTGAAGCTTTCTTT. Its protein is CASSFELNTEAFF.

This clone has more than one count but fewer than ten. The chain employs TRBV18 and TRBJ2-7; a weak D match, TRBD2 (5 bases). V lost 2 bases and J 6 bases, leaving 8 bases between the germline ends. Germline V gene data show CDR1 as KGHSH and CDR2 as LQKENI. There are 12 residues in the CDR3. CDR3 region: CASSPNGVEQYF. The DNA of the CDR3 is TGTGCCAGCTCACCAAACGGGGTCGAGCAGTACTTC.